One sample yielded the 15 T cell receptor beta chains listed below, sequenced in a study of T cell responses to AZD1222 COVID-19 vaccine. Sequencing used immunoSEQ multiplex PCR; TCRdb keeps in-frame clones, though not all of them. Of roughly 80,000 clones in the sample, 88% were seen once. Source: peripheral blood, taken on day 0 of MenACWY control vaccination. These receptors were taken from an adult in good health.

DNA for the CDR3: TGTGCCAGCAGCTCGAGGAGGTTACAGCCCCAGCATTTT. Its protein is CASSSRRLQPQHF. The rearrangement joins TRBV5-6 to TRBJ1-5; D gene ambiguous. The ends were cut back, 3 bases at V and 7 bases at J, with 11 bases in the middle. Per the germline V gene, CDR1 is SGHDT and CDR2 is YYEEEE. This CDR3 has 13 residues.

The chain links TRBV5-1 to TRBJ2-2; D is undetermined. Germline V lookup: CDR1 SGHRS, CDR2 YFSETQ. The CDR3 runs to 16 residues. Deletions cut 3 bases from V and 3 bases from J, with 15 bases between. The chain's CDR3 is CASSYRQTGDTGELFF. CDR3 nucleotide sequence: TGCGCCAGCAGCTACCGTCAGACCGGAGACACCGGGGAGCTGTTTTTT.

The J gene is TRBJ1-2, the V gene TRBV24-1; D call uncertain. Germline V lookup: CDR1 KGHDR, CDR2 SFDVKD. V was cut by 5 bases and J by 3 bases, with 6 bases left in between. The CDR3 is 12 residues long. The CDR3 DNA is TGTGCCACCAGTGCCGGCGACTATGGCTACACCTTC. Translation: CATSAGDYGYTF.

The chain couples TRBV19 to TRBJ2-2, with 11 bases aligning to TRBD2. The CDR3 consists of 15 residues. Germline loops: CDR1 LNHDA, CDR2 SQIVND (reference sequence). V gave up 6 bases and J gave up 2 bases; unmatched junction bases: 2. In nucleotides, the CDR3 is TGTGCCAGTAGCACTAGCGGGGGTAACACCGGGGAGCTGTTTTTT. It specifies CASSTSGGNTGELFF. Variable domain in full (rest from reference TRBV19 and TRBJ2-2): DGGITQSPKYLFRKEGQNVTLSCEQNLNHDAMYWYRQDPGQGLRLIYYSQIVNDFQKGDIAEGYSVSREKKESFPLTVTSAQKNPTAFYLCASSTSGGNTGELFFGEGSRLTVL.

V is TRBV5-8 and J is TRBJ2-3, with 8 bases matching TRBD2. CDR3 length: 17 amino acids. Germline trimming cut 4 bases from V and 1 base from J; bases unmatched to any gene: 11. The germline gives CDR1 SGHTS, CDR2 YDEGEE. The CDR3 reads CASSGGLSSGGTDTQYF. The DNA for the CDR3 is TGTGCCAGCAGCGGGGGTCTTAGTAGCGGGGGCACAGATACGCAGTATTTT.

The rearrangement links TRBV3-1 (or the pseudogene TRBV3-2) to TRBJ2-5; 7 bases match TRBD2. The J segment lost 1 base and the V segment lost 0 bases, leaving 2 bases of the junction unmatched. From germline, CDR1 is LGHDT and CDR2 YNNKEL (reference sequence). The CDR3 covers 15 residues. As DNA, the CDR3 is TGTGCCAGCAGCCAAGACGGGGGGTTCCAAGAGACCCAGTACTTC. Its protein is CASSQDGGFQETQYF.

CDR3 nucleotide sequence: TGCGCCAGCAGCCCTTCCGGGACAGGGGGCCTCGGCGGCTACACCTTC. Protein sequence: CASSPSGTGGLGGYTF. The V gene is TRBV4-3, the J gene TRBJ1-2; 12 positions match TRBD1. In germline, CDR1 is LGHNA, CDR2 YSLEER. The CDR3 consists of 16 residues. V gave up 4 bases and J gave up 8 bases; unmatched junction bases: 11.

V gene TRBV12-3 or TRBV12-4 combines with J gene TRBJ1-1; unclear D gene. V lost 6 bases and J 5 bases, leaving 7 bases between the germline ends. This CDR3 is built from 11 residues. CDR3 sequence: CASSVRTEAFF. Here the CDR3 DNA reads TGTGCCAGCAGCGTGCGGACTGAAGCTTTCTTT.

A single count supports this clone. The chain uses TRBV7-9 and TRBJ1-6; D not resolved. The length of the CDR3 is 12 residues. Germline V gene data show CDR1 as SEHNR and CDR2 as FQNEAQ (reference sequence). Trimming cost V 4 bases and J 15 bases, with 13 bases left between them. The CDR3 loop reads CASSSTVGYLHF. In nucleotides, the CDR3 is TGTGCCAGCAGCTCCACGGTAGGATACCTCCACTTT.

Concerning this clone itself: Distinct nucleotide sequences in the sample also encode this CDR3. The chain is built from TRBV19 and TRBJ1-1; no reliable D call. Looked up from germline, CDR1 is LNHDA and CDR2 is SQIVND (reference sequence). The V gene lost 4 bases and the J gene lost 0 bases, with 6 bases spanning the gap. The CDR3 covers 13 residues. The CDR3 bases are TGTGCCAGTAGTAGCTATATGAACACTGAAGCTTTCTTT. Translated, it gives CASSSYMNTEAFF.

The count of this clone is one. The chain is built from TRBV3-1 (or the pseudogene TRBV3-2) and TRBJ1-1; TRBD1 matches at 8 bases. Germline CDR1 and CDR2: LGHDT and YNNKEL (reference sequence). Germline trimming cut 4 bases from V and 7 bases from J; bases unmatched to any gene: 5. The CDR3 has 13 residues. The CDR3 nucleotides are TGTGCCAGCAGCCTGGGACAGGCGAGTGAAGCTTTCTTT. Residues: CASSLGQASEAFF.

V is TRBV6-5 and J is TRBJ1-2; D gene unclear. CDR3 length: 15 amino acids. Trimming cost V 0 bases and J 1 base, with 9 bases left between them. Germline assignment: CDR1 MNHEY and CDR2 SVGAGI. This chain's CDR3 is CASSYSRSYNYGYTF. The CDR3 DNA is TGTGCCAGCAGTTACTCCAGATCCTATAACTATGGCTACACCTTC.

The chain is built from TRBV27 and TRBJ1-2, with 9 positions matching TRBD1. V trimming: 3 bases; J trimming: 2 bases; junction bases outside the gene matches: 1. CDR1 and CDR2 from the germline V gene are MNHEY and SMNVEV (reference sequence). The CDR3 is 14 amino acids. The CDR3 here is CASSFGQGNYGYTF. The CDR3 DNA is TGTGCCAGCAGTTTTGGACAGGGGAACTATGGCTACACCTTC.

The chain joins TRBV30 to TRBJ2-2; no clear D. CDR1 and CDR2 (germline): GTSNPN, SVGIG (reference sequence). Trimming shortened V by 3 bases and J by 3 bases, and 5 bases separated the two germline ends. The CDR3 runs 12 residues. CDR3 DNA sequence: TGTGCCTGGAGGACTTACACCGGGGAGCTGTTTTTT. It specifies CAWRTYTGELFF.

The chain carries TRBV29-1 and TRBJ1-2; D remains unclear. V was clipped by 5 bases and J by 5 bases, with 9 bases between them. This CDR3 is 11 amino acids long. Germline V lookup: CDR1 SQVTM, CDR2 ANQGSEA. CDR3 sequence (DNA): TGCAGCGTTCGGTACGGATATGGCTACACCTTC. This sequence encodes CSVRYGYGYTF.